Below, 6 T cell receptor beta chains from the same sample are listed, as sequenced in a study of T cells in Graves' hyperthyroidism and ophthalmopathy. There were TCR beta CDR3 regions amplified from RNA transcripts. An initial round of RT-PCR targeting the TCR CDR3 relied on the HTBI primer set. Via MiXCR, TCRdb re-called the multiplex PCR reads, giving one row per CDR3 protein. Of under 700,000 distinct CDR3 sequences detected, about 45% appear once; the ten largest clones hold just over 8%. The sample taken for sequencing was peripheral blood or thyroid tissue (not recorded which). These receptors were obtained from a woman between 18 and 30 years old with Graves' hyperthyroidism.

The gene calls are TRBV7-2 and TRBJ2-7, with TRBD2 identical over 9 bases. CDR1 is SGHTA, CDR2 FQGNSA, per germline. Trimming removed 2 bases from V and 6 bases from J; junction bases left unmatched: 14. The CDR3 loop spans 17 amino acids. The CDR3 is CASSLSRASGNFGEQYF. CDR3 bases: TGTGCCAGCAGCTTATCCCGGGCTAGCGGGAATTTTGGCGAGCAGTACTTC.

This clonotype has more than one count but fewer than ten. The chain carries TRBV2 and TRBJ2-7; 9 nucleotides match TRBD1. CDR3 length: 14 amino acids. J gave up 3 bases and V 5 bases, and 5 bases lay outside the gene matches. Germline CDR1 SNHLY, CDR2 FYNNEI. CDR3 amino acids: CASSLRTGDYEQYF. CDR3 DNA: TGTGCCAGCAGTTTGAGGACAGGGGACTACGAGCAGTACTTC.

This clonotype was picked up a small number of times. CDR3: CASSLGVTYEQYF. In DNA form, the CDR3 reads TGTGCCAGCAGTTTAGGCGTGACCTACGAGCAGTACTTC. The chain uses TRBV12-3 or TRBV12-4 and TRBJ2-7; no clear D. V gave up 1 base and J gave up 2 bases, with 6 bases separating them. This CDR3 is built from 13 residues.

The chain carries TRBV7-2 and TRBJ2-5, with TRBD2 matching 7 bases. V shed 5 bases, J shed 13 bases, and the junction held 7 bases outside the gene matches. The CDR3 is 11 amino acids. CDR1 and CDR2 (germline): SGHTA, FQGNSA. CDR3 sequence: CASSPGTTSYF. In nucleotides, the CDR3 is TGTGCCAGCAGCCCCGGGACTACCTCGTACTTC. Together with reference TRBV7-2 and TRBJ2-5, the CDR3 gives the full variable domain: GAGVSQSPSNKVTEKGKDVELRCDPISGHTALYWYRQSLGQGLEFLIYFQGNSAPDKSGLPSDRFSAERTGGSVSTLTIQRTQQEDSAVYLCASSPGTTSYFGPGTRLLVL.

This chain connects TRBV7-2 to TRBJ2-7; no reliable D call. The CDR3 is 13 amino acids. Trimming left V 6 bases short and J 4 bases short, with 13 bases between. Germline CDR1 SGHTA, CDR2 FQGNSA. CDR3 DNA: TGTGCCAGCAGTCAAAGGGCCGATTACGAGCAGTACTTC. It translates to CASSQRADYEQYF.

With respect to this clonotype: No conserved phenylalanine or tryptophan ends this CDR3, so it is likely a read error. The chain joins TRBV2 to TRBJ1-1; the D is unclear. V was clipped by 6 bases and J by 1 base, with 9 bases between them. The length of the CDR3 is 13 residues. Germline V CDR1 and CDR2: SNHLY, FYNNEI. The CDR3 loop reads CASSLGPNTEAFS. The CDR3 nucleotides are TGTGCCAGCAGCCTCGGGCCGAACACTGAAGCTTTCTCT.